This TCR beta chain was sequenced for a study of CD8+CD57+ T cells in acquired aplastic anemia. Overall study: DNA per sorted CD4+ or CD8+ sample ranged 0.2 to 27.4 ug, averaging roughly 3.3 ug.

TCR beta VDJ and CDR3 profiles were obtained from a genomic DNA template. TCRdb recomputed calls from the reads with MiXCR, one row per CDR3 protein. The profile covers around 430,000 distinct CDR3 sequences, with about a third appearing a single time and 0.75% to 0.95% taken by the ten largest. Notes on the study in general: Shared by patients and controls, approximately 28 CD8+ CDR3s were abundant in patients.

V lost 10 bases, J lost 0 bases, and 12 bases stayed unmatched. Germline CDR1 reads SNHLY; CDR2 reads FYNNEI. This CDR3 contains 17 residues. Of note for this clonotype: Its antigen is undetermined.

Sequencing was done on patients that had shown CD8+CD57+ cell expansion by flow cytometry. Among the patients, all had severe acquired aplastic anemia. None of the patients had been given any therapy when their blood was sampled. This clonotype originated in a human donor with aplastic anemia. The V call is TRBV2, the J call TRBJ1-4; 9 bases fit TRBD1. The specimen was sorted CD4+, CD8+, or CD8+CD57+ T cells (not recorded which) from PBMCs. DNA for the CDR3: TGTGCCACCATCCGGGACAGGGTTCTTGCAACTAATGAAAAACTGTTTTTT. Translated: CATIRDRVLATNEKLFF.